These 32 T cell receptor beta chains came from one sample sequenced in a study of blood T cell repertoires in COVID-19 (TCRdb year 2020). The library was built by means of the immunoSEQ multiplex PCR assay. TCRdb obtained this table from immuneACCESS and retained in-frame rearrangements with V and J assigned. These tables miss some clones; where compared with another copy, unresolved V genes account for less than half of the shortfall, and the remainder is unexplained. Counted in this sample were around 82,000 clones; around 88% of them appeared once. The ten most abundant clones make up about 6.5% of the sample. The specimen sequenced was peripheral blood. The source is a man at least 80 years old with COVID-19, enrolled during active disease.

CDR3 protein: CASRLTGGGQPQHF. The CDR3 region has the DNA TGTGCCAGCAGATTAACAGGGGGCGGTCAGCCCCAGCATTTT. V gene TRBV7-2 combines with J gene TRBJ1-5, with 9 positions matching TRBD1. J gave up 6 bases and V 6 bases, and 6 bases lay outside the gene matches. The length of the CDR3 is 14 residues. Germline-derived CDR1 and CDR2 are SGHTA and FQGNSA.

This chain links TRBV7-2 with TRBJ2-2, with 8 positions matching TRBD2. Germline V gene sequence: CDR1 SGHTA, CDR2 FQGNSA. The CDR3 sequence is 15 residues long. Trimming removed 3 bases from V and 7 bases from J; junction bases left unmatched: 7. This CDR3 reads CASSFPGTRDGELFF. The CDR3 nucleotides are TGTGCCAGCAGCTTCCCCGGGACTAGAGACGGGGAGCTGTTTTTT.

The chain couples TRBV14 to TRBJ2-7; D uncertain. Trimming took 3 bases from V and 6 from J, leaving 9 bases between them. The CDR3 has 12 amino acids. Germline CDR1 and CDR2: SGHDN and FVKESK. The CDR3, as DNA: TGTGCCAGCAGCCACCTGAGTACCGAGCAGTACTTC. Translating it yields CASSHLSTEQYF. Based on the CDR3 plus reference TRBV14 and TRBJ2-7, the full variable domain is EAGVTQFPSHSVIEKGQTVTLRCDPISGHDNLYWYRRVMGKEIKFLLHFVKESKQDESGMPNNRFLAERTGGTYSTLKVQPAELEDSGVYFCASSHLSTEQYFGPGTRLTVT.

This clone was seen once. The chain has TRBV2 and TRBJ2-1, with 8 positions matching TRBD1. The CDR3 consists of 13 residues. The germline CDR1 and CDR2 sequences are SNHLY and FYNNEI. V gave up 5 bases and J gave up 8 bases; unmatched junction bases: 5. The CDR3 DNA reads TGTGCCAGCAGTTCGACAGGGGACCATGAGCAGTTCTTC. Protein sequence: CASSSTGDHEQFF.

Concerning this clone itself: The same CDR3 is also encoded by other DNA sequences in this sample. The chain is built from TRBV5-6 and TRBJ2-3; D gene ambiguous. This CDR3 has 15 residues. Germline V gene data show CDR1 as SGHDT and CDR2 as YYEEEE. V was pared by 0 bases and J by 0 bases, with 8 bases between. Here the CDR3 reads CASSLVGGSTDTQYF. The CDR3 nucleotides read TGTGCCAGCAGCTTGGTCGGCGGCAGCACAGATACGCAGTATTTT.

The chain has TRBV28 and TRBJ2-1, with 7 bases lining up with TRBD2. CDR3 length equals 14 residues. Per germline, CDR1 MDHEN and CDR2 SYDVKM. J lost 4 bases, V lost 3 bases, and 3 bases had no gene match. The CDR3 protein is CASSFSGQYNEQFF. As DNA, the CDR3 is TGTGCCAGCAGTTTTAGCGGGCAATACAATGAGCAGTTCTTC.

The CDR3 region is CASSSQGAGDAFF. For the CDR3, the DNA is TGTGCCAGCAGCTCCCAAGGGGCGGGGGACGCTTTCTTT. The V and J genes are TRBV11-2 and TRBJ1-1; maybe TRBD1 (5 bases). Germline CDR1 reads SGHAT; CDR2 reads FQNNGV. The CDR3 has 13 amino acids. V lost 4 bases, J lost 11 bases, and 17 bases lay in between. Looking up the rest from reference TRBV11-2 and TRBJ1-1 gives the full variable domain: EAGVAQSPRYKIIEKRQSVAFWCNPISGHATLYWYQQILGQGPKLLIQFQNNGVVDDSQLPKDRFSAERLKGVDSTLKIQPAKLEDSAVYLCASSSQGAGDAFFGQGTRLTVV.

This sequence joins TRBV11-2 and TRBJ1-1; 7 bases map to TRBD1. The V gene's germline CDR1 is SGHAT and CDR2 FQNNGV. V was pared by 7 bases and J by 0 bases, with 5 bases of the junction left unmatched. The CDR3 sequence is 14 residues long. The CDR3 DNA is TGTGCCAGCACAATGACAGGGATGAACACTGAAGCTTTCTTT. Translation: CASTMTGMNTEAFF.

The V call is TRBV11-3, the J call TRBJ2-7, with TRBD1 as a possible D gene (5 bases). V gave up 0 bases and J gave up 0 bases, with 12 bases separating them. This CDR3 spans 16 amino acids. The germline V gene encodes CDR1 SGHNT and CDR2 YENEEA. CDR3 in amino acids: CASSLEAGKNSYEQYF. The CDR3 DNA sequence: TGTGCCAGCAGCTTAGAGGCAGGGAAAAACTCCTACGAGCAGTACTTC.

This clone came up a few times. Here the CDR3 DNA reads TGCGCCAGCAGCTTCATGTGGACTAGCGGGGGGGCCCCAGAGACCCAGTACTTC. It codes for CASSFMWTSGGAPETQYF. This chain connects TRBV5-1 to TRBJ2-5; 15 nucleotides align to TRBD2. The length of the CDR3 is 18 residues. Germline loops: CDR1 SGHRS, CDR2 YFSETQ. V lost 2 bases to trimming and J lost 4 bases; unmatched junction nucleotides: 9. Drawing the rest from reference TRBV5-1 and TRBJ2-5, the complete variable domain is KAGVTQTPRYLIKTRGQQVTLSCSPISGHRSVSWYQQTPGQGLQFLFEYFSETQRNKGNFPGRFSGRQFSNSRSEMNVSTLELGDSALYLCASSFMWTSGGAPETQYFGPGTRLLVL.

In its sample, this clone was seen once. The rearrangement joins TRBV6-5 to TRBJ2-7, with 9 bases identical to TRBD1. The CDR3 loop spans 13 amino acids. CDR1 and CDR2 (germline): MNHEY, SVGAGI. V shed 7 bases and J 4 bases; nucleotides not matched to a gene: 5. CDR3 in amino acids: CASTGTGIYEQYF. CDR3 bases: TGTGCCAGCACCGGGACAGGGATATACGAGCAGTACTTC.

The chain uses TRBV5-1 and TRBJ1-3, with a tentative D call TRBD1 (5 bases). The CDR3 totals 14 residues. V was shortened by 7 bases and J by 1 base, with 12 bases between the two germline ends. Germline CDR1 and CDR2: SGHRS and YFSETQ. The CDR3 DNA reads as TGCGCCAGCGCGGCGGGGGTTTCTGGAAACACCATATATTTT. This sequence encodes CASAAGVSGNTIYF.

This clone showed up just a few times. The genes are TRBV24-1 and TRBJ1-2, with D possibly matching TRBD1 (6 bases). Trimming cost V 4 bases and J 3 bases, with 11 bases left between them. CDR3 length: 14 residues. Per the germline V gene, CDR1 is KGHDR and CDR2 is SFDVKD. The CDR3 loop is CATSDSTGDYGYTF. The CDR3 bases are TGTGCCACCAGTGACTCGACAGGAGACTATGGCTACACCTTC.

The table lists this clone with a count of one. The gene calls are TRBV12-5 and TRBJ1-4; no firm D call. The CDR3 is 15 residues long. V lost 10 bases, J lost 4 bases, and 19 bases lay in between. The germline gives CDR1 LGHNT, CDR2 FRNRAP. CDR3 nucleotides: TGTGCTACCACTCTGGAGGGAAGAGGTAATGAAAAACTGTTTTTT. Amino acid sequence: CATTLEGRGNEKLFF.

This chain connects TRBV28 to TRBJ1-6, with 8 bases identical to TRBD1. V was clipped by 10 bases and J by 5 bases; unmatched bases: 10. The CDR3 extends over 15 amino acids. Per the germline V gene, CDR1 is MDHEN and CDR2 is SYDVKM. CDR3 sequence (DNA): TGTGCCACCACTTACCTGGACAGGGATAATTCACCCCTCCACTTT. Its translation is CATTYLDRDNSPLHF.

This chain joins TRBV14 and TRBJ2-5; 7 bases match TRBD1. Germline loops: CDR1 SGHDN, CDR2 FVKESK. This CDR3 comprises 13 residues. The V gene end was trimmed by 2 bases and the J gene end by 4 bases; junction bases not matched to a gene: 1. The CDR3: CASSQNRGETQYF. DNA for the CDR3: TGTGCCAGCAGCCAAAACAGGGGAGAGACCCAGTACTTC.

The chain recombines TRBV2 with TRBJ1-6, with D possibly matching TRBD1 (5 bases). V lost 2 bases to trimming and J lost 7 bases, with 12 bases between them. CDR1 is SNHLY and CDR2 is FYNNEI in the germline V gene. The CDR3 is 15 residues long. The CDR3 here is CASSEQGGLNSPLHF. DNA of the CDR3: TGTGCCAGCAGTGAACAGGGAGGGTTAAATTCACCCCTCCACTTT.

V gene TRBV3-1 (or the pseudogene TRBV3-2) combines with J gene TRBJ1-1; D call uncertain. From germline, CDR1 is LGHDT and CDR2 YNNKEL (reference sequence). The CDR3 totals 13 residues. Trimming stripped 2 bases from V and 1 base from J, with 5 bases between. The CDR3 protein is CASSQFQNTEAFF. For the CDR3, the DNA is TGTGCCAGCAGCCAATTTCAGAACACTGAAGCTTTCTTT.

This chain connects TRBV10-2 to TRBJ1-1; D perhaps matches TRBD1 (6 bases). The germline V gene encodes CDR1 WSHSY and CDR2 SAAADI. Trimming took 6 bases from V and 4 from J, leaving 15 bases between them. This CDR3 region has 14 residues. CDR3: CASSPYSRGTEAFF. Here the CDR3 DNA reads TGCGCCAGCAGCCCCTACTCCAGGGGCACTGAAGCTTTCTTT.

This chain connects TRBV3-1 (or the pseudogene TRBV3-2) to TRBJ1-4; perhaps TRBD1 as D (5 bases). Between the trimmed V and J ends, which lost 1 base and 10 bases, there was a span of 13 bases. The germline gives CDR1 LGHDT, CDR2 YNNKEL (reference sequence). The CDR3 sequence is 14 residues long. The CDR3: CASSQASGGVKLFF. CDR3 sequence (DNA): TGTGCCAGCAGCCAAGCCTCAGGAGGGGTAAAACTGTTTTTT.

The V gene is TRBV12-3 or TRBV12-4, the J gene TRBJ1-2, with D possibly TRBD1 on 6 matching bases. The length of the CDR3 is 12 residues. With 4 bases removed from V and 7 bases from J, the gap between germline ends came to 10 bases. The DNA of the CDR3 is TGTGCCAGCAGTTCGGGGGGGCCTGGCTACACCTTC. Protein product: CASSSGGPGYTF.

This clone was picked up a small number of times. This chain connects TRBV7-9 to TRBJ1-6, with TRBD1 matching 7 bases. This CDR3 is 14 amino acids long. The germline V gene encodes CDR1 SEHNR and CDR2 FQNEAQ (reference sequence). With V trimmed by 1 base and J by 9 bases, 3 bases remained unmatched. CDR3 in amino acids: CASSLDRGASPLHF. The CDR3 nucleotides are TGTGCCAGCAGCTTAGACAGGGGTGCTTCACCCCTCCACTTT.

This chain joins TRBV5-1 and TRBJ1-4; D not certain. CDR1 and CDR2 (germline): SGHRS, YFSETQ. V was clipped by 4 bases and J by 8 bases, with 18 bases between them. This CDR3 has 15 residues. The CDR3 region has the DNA TGCGCCAGCAGCCCCGTGGGAGGGCCCGAGGAAAAACTGTTTTTT. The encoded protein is CASSPVGGPEEKLFF. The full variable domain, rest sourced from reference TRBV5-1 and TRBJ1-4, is KAGVTQTPRYLIKTRGQQVTLSCSPISGHRSVSWYQQTPGQGLQFLFEYFSETQRNKGNFPGRFSGRQFSNSRSEMNVSTLELGDSALYLCASSPVGGPEEKLFFGSGTQLSVL.

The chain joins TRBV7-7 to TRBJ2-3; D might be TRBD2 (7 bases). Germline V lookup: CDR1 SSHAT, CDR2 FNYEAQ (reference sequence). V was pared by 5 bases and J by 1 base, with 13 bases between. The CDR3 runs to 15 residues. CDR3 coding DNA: TGTGCCAGCAGCCCCGGGGGGCCGCGCACAGATACGCAGTATTTT. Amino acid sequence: CASSPGGPRTDTQYF. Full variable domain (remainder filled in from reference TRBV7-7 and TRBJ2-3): GAGVSQSPRYKVTKRGQDVTLRCDPISSHATLYWYQQALGQGPEFLTYFNYEAQPDKSGLPSDRFSAERPEGSISTLTIQRTEQRDSAMYRCASSPGGPRTDTQYFGPGTRLTVL.

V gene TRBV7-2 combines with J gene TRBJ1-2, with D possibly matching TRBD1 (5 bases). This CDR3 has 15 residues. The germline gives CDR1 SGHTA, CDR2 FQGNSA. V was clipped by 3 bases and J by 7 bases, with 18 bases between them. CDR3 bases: TGTGCCAGCAGCTTGAGAAAGGGCCCCGGGGGTGGCTACACCTTC. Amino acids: CASSLRKGPGGGYTF.

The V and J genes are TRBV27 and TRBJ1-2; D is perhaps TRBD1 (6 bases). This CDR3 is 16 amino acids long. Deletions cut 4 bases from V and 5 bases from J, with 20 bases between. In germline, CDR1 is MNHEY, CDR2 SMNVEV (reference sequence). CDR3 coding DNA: TGTGCCAGCAGTTGGACAGCCCGACCTTCGAATTATGGCTACACCTTC. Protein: CASSWTARPSNYGYTF.

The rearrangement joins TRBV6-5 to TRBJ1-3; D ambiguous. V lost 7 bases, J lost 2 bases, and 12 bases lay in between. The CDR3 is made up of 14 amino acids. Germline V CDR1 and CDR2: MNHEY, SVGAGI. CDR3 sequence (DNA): TGTGCCAGCAACGGCGTTACTACTGGAAACACCATATATTTT. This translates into CASNGVTTGNTIYF.

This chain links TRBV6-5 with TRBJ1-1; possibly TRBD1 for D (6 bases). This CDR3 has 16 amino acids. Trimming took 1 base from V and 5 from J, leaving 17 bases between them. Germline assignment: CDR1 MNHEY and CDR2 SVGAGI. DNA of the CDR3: TGTGCCAGCAGTTACTTGGACAGCCTTGGAGTAACTGAAGCTTTCTTT. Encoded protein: CASSYLDSLGVTEAFF.

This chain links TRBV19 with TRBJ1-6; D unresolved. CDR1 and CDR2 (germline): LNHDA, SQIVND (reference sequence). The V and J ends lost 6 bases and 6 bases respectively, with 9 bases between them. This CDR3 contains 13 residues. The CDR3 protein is CASRAVVNSPLHF. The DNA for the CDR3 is TGTGCCAGTAGAGCTGTTGTTAATTCACCCCTCCACTTT. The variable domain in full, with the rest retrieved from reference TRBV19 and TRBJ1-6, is DGGITQSPKYLFRKEGQNVTLSCEQNLNHDAMYWYRQDPGQGLRLIYYSQIVNDFQKGDIAEGYSVSREKKESFPLTVTSAQKNPTAFYLCASRAVVNSPLHFGNGTRLTVT.

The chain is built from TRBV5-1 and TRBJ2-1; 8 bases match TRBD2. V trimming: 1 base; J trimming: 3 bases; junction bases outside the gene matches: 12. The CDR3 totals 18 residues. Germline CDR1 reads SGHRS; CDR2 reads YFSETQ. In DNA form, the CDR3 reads TGCGCCAGCAGCTTGAGAAAGTTTCGGGGGGGAGGCTACAATGAGCAGTTCTTC. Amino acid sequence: CASSLRKFRGGGYNEQFF.

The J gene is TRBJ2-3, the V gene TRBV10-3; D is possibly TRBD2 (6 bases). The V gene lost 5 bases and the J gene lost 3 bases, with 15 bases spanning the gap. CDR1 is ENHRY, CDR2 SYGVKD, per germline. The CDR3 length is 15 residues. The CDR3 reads CAISPDLGRTDTQYF. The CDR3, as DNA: TGTGCCATCAGTCCGGACCTTGGGAGGACAGATACGCAGTATTTT.

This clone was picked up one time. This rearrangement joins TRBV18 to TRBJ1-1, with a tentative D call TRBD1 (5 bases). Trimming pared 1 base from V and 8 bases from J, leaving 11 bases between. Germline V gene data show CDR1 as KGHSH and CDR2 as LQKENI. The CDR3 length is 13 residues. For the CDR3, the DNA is TGTGCCAGCTCACCACTCGGGGGGGGAGAAGCTTTCTTT. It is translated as CASSPLGGGEAFF.